This record covers a single T cell receptor beta chain. The antigen is not known. The entry originates in a study of T cell responses to AZD1222 COVID-19 vaccine. Overall study results and limits: Clonal diversity was possibly underestimated, and the donors were mostly white British, with more females. Among AZD1222 vaccinees, only five to seven were seropositive at baseline.

Method: immunoSEQ multiplex PCR; TCRdb's copy keeps in-frame clones and lacks some. The sample consists of more than 95,000 clones, 75% to 85% of them appearing once. This sample comprised peripheral blood, obtained 28 days after the second AZD1222 dose. The clonotype originates from an adult who received the AZD1222 COVID-19 vaccine.

The CDR3 region has the DNA TGTGCCAGCGGACTAGCGGGGCTTAATACGCAGTATTTT. Its translation is CASGLAGLNTQYF. The chain joins TRBV2 to TRBJ2-3; 12 positions match TRBD2. This CDR3 is built from 13 residues. V lost 8 bases and J lost 7; bases outside the gene matches: 4. CDR1 and CDR2 (germline): SNHLY, FYNNEI. Supplemented by reference TRBV2 and TRBJ2-3, the full variable domain reads EPEVTQTPSHQVTQMGQEVILRCVPISNHLYFYWYRQILGQKVEFLVSFYNNEISEKSEIFDDQFSVERPDGSNFTLKIRSTKLEDSAMYFCASGLAGLNTQYFGPGTRLTVL.